This entry concerns a single T cell receptor (beta chain). The antigen is not known. Both 60 Vbeta primers and 13 Jbeta primers went into the PCR. Repertoires were generated with immunoSEQ multiplex PCR, while TCRdb's copy carries only in-frame clones and drops some. The profile shows around 100,000 clones, 65% to 75% of them singletons. In germline, CDR1 is KGHSH, CDR2 LQKENI. The length of the CDR3 is 16 residues. V lost 5 bases and J lost 7; bases outside the gene matches: 12. The data are from a study of cytomegalovirus exposure and HLA in healthy donors. Notes on the study in general: TCR beta V segments were, for the most part, productive about 87% or about 30% of the time in an earlier analysis. The HLA-A and HLA-B alleles of most subjects were reportedly predicted accurately from TCR beta sequences. With later analysis, a missense DCLRE1C variant became linked to TCR beta V- and J-gene trimming.

This receptor was obtained from a man aged 30 to 39 in good health and CMV-seropositive. The V call is TRBV18, the J call TRBJ2-1, with 9 bases fitting TRBD1. Sequenced material: PBMCs. The CDR3 here is CASSAYRGQDRNEQFF. CDR3 DNA sequence: TGTGCCAGCTCAGCCTACAGGGGGCAAGATAGGAATGAGCAGTTCTTC.